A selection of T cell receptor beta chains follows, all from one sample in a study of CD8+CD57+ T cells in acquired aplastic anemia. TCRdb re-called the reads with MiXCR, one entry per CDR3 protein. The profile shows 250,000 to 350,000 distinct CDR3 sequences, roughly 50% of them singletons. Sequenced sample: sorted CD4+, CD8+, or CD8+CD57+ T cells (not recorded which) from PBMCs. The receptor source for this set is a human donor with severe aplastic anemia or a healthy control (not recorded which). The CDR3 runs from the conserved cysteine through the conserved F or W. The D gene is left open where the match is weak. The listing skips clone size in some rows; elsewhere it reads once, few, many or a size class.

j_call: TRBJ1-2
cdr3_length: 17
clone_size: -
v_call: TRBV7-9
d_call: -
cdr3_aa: CASSFAVSGRGENGYTF
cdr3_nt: TGTGCCAGCAGCTTCGCCGTGAGTGGCAGGGGAGAGAATGGCTACACCTTC

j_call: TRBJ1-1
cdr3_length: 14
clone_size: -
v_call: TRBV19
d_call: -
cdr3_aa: CASSRPGHLTEAFF
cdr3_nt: TGTGCCAGTAGTCGACCGGGACACCTGACGGAAGCTTTCTTT

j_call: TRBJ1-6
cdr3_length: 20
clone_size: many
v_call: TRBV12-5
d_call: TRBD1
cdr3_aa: CASGLVRQGQGASYNSPLHF
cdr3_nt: TGTGCTAGTGGTTTGGTACGACAGGGACAGGGGGCCTCCTATAATTCACCCCTCCACTTT

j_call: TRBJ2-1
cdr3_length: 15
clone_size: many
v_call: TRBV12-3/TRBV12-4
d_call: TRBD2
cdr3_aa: CASSFAGGKDNEQFF
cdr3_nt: TGTGCCAGCAGTTTTGCCGGGGGGAAGGACAATGAGCAGTTCTTC

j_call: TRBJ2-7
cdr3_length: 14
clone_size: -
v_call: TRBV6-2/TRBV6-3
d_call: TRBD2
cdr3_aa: CASTWGLAVYEQYF
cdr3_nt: TGTGCCAGCACCTGGGGACTAGCGGTCTACGAGCAGTACTTC

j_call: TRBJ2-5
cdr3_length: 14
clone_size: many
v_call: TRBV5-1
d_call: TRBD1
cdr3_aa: CASSLDRVQETQYF
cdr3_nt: TGCGCCAGCAGCCTAGACAGGGTCCAAGAGACCCAGTACTTC

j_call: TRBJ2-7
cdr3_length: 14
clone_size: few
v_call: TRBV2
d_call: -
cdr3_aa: CASRGVQGGGEQYF
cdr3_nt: TGTGCCAGCCGGGGAGTTCAGGGGGGCGGCGAGCAGTACTTC

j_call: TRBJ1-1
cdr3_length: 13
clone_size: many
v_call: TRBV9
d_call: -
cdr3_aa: CASSVDGHTEAFF
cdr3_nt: TGTGCCAGCAGCGTAGATGGGCACACTGAAGCTTTCTTT

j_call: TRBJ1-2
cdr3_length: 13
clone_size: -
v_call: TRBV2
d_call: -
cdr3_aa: CASKEGKSYGYTF
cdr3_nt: TGTGCCAGCAAGGAAGGGAAGTCTTACGGCTACACCTTC

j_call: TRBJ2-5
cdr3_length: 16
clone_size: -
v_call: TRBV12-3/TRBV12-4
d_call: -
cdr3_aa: CASSHIDPGRQETQYF
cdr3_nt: TGTGCCAGCAGTCACATAGATCCCGGCAGACAAGAGACCCAGTACTTC

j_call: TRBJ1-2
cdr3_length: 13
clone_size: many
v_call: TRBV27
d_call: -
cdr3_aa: CASSLSTRNGYTF
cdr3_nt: TGTGCCAGCAGTTTATCGACAAGGAATGGCTACACCTTC

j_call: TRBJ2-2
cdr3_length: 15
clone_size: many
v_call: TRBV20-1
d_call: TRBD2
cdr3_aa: CSARSSGGNTGELFF
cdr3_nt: TGCAGTGCTAGATCTAGCGGGGGGAACACCGGGGAGCTGTTTTTT

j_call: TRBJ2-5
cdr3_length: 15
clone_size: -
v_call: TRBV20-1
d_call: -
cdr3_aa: CSAGSGLISSETQYF
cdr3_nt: TGCAGTGCTGGTAGCGGCCTCATCTCTTCGGAGACCCAGTACTTC

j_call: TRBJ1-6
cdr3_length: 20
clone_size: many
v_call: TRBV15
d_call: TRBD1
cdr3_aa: CATSRELPGQESSYNSPLHF
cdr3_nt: TGTGCCACCAGCAGAGAGCTCCCGGGACAGGAGAGCTCCTATAATTCACCCCTCCACTTT

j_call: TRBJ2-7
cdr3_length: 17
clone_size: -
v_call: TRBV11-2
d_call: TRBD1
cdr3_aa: CASSFSKGQGVSYEQYF
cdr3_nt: TGTGCCAGCAGCTTTTCCAAGGGACAGGGGGTCTCCTACGAGCAGTACTTC

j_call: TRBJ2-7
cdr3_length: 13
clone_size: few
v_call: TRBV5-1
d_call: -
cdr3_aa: CASSVGIAYEQYF
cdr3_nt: TGCGCCAGCAGTGTAGGGATAGCCTACGAGCAGTACTTC

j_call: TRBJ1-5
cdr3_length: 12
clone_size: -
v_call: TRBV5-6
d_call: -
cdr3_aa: CASSLGMGLQHF
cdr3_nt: TGTGCCAGCAGCTTGGGCATGGGGCTACAGCATTTT

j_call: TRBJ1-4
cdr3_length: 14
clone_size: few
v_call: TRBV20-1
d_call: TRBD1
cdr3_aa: CSARRDRGDEKLFF
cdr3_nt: TGCAGTGCACGCCGGGACAGGGGAGATGAAAAACTGTTTTTT

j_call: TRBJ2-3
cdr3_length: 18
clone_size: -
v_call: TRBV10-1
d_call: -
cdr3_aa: CASSDLRANQGGTDTQYF
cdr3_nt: TGCGCCAGCAGTGATTTGCGGGCTAACCAGGGAGGCACAGATACGCAGTATTTT

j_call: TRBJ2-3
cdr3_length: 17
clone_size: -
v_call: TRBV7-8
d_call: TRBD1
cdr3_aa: CASSLRRLWGQTDTQYF
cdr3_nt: TGTGCCAGCAGCTTAAGACGTCTCTGGGGACAGACAGATACGCAGTATTTT

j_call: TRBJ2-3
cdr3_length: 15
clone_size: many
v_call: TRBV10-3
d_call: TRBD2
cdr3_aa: CASDPRGESTDTQYF
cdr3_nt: TGTGCCTCCGACCCCCGGGGGGAAAGCACAGATACGCAGTATTTT

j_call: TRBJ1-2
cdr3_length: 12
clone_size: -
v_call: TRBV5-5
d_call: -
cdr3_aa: CASTLKGGGYTF
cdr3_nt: TGTGCCAGCACCCTAAAAGGAGGCGGCTACACCTTC

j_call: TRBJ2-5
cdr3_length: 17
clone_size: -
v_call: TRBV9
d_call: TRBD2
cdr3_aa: CASSVGTSGGVFGTQYF
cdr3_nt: TGTGCCAGCAGCGTAGGGACTAGCGGGGGGGTCTTCGGAACCCAGTACTTC